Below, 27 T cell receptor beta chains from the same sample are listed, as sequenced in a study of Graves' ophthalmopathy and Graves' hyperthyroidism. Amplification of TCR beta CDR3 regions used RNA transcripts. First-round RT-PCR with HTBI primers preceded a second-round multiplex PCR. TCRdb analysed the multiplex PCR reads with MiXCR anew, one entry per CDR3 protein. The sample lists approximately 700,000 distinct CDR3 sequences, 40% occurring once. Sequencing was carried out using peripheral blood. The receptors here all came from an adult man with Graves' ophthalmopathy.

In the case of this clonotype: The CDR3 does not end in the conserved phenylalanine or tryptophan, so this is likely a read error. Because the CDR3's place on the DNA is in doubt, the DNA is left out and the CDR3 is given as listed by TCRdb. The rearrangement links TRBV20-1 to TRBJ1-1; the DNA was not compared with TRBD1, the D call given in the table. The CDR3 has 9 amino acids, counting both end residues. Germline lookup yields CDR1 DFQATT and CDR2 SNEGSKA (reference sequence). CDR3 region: CSARDQGTG.

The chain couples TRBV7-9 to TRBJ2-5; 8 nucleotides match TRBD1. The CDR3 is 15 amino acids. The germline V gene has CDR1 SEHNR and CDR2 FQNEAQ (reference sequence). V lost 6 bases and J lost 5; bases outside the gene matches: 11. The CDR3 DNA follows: TGTGCCAGCAGACTGAATCAGGGGGCGAGGGAGACCCAGTACTTC. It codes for CASRLNQGARETQYF.

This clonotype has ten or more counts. The CDR3 DNA follows: TGCAGCGTTCAGGACAGGGAATCACCCCTCCACTTT. This codes for CSVQDRESPLHF. This chain links TRBV29-1 with TRBJ1-6, with 8 bases matching TRBD1. With 5 bases clipped from V and 10 bases from J, the junction kept 4 bases outside the gene matches. Germline V gene sequence: CDR1 SQVTM, CDR2 ANQGSEA. There are 12 residues in the CDR3.

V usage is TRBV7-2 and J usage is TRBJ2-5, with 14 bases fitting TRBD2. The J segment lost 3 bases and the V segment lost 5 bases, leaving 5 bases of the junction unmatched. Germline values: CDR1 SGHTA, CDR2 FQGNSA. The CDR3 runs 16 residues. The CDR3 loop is CASSGQGLAGEETQYF. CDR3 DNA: TGTGCCAGCAGCGGACAGGGACTAGCGGGGGAAGAGACCCAGTACTTC.

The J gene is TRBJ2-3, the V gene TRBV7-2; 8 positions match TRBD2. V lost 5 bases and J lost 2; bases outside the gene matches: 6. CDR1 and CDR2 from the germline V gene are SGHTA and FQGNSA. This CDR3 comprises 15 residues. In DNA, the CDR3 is TGTGCCAGCAGCCCCAAACTAGCGGTCACAGATACGCAGTATTTT. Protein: CASSPKLAVTDTQYF.

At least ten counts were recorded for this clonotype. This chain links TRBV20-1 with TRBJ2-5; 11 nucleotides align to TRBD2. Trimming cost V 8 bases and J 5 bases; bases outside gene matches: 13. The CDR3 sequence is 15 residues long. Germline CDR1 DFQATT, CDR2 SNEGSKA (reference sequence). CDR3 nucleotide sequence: TGCAGTCGGGGGGGTCTAGCGGGAGGATGGGAGACCCAGTACTTC. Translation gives CSRGGLAGGWETQYF.

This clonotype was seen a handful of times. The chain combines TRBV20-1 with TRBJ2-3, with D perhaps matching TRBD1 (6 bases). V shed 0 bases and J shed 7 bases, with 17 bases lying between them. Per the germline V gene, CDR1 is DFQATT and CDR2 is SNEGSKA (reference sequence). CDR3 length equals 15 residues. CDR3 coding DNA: TGCAGTGCTAGAGATGGAGACAGGATTTGGAATACGCAGTATTTT. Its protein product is CSARDGDRIWNTQYF.

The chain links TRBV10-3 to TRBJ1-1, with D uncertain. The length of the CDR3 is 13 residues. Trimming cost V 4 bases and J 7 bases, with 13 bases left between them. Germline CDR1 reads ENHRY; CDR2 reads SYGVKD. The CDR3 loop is CAISAGSYGEAFF. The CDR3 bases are TGTGCCATCAGTGCGGGAAGTTATGGTGAAGCTTTCTTT.

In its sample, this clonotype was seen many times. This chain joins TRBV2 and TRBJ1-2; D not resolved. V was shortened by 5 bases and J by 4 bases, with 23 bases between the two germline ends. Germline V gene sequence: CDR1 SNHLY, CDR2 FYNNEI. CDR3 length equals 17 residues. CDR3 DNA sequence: TGTGCCAGCAGTCCGCTCGCCTACACGGGCGGAGGCTATGGCTACACCTTC. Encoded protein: CASSPLAYTGGGYGYTF.

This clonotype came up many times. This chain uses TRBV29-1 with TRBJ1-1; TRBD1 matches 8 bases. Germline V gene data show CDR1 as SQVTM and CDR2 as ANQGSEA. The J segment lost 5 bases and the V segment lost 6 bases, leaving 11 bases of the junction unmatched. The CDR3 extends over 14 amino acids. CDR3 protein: CSVPPGQGGTEAFF. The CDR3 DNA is TGCAGCGTCCCCCCAGGACAGGGTGGAACTGAAGCTTTCTTT.

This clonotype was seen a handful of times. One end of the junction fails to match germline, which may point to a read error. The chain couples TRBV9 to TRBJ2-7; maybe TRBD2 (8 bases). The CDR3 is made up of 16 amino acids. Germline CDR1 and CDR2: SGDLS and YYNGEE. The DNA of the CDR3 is TGCGCCAGCAGCCAAGGATCGGGAGGGGGCGTCGACGAGCAGTACTTC. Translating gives CASSQGSGGGVDEQYF.

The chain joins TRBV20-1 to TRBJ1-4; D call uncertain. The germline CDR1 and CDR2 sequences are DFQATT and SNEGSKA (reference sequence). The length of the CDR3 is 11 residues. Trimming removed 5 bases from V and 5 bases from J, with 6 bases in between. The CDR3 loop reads CSAGINEKLFF. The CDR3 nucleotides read TGCAGTGCTGGAATAAATGAAAAACTGTTTTTT.

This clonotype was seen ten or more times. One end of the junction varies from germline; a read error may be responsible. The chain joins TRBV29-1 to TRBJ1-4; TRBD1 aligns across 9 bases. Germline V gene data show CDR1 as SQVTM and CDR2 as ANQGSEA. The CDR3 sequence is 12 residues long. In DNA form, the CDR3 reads TGCAGCGTTGAAGATTCTGTCCGGGACAGGGTATTT. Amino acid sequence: CSVEDSVRDRVF.

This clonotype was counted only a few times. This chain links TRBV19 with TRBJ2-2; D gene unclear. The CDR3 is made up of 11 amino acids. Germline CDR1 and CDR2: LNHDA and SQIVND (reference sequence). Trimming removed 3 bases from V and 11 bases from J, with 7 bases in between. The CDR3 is CASSMKSELFF. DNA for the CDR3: TGTGCCAGTAGTATGAAGAGTGAGCTGTTTTTT.

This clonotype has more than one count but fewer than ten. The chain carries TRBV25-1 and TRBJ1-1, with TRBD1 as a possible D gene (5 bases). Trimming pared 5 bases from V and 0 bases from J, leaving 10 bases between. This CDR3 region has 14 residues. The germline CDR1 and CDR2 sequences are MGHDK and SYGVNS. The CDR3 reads CASSYEGMNTEAFF. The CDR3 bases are TGTGCCAGCAGTTACGAGGGGATGAACACTGAAGCTTTCTTT.

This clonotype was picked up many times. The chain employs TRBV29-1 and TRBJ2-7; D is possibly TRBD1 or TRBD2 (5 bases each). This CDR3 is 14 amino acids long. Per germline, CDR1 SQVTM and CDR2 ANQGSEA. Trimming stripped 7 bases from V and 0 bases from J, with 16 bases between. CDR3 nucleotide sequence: TGCAGCGCTCGGGGCAGTCCGAGCTCCTACGAGCAGTACTTC. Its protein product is CSARGSPSSYEQYF.

The CDR3 nucleotides are TGTGCCAGCAGCTCCGGGCTCTCTGGAAACACCATATATTTT. Translated, it gives CASSSGLSGNTIYF. The V and J genes are TRBV7-3 and TRBJ1-3; D gene unclear. V was shortened by 4 bases and J by 0 bases, with 7 bases between the two germline ends. Looked up from germline, CDR1 is SGHTA and CDR2 is FQGTGA. The CDR3 is 14 amino acids.

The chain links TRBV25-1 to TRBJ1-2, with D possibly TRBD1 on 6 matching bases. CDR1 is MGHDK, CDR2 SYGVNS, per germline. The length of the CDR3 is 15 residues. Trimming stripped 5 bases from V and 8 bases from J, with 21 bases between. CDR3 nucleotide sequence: TGTGCCAGCAGTTACGACGGCAGGGGTTTTGGCGGCTACACCTTC. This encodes CASSYDGRGFGGYTF.

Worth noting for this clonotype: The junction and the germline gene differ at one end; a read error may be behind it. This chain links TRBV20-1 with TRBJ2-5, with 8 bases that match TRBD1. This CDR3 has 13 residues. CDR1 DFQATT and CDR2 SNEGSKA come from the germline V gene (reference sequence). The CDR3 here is CSAPAGGQETQDF. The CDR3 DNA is TGCAGTGCTCCAGCAGGGGGCCAAGAGACCCAGGACTTC.

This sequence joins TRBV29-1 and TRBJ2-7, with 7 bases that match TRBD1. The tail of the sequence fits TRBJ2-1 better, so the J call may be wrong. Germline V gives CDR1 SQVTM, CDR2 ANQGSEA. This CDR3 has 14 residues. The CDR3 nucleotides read TGCAGCGCCCCCGGGGACAGCTCTTACAATGAGCAGTTCTTC. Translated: CSAPGDSSYNEQFF.

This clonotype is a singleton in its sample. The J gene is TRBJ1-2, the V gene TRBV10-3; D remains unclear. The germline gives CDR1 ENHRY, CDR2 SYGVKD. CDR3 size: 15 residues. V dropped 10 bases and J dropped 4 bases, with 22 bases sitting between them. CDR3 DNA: TGTGCCAGCAGGTATCTATCTTTCGTCGGCTATGGCTACACCTTC. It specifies CASRYLSFVGYGYTF.

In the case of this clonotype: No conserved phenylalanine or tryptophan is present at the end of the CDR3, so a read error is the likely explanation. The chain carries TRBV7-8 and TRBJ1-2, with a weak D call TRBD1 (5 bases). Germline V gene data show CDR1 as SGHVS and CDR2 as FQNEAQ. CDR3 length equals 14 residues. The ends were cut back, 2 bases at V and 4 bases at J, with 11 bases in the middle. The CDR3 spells CASSLTGPTYGYTS. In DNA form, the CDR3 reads TGTGCCAGCAGCTTAACGGGGCCCACCTATGGCTACACCTCC.

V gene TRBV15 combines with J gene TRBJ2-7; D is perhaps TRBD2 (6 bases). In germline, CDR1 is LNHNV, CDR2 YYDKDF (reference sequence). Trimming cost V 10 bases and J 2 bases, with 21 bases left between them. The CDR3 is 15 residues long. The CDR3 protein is CASSYGGGSPYEQYV. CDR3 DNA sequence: TGTGCCAGCAGTTACGGCGGAGGGAGTCCCTACGAGCAGTACGTC.

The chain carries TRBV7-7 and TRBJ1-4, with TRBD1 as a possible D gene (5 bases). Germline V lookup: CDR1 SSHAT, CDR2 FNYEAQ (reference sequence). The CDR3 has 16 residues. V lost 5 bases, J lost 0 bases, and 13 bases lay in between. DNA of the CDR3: TGTGCCAGCAGCCAAGCCCAGGGAGCAACTAATGAAAAACTGTTTTTT. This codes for CASSQAQGATNEKLFF.

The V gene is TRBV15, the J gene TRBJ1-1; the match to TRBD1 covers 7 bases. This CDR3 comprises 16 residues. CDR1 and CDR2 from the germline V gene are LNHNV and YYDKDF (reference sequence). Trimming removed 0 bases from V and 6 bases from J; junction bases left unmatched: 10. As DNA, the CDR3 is TGTGCCACCAGCAGAGATAGGTCAGGGGGTTGGGCTGAAGCTTTCTTT. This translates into CATSRDRSGGWAEAFF.

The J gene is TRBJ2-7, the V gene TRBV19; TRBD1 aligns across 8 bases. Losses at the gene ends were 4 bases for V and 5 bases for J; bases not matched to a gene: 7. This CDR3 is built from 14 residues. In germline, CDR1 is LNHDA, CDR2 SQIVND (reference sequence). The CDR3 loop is CASSTGQGKNEQYF. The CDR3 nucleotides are TGTGCCAGTAGTACCGGACAGGGTAAGAACGAGCAGTACTTC.

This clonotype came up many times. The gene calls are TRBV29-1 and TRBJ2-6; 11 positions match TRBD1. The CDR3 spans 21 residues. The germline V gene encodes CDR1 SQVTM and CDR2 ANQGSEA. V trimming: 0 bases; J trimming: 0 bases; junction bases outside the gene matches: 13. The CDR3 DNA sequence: TGCAGCGTTGAAGATTGGGGATCGGACAGGGGGCTAGTCTCTGGGGCCAACGTCCTGACTTTC. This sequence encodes CSVEDWGSDRGLVSGANVLTF.